These 28 T cell receptor delta chains share one sample of origin, sequenced in a study of DNA immune sequencing with unique molecular identifiers. Genomic DNA underwent 32-plex PCR targeting all 8 TRDV and 4 TRDJ genes. A 12-nucleotide UMI was added during approximately 3 barcoding PCR cycles before adapter PCR. TCRdb re-called the multiplex PCR reads via CATT. The table lists under 2,500 delta-chain clones, about 6.3% of them singletons. The sample taken for sequencing was gamma-delta T cells from buffy coat blood. The receptor set was obtained from a human donor in good health.

This clone turned up a few times. It differs at one base from a far larger clone, so likely a read error. The chain uses TRDV2 and TRDJ1; 8 bases line up with TRDD3. Germline V gene sequence: CDR1 GEAIGNYY, CDR2 EKD. CDR3 length: 19 amino acids. The ends lost 1 base at V and 0 bases at J; junction bases unmatched: 15. CDR3 nucleotide sequence: TGTGCCTGTGACACATTACTGTGGGATACGCAGGCGTACACCGATAAACTCATCTTT. Amino acid sequence: CACDTLLWDTQAYTDKLIF.

This clone was counted a few times. A single base is all that separates this from a far larger clone, so a read error is likely. The sample carries other DNA sequences with the same CDR3. The CDR3: CACDKLGDTDKLIF. DNA for the CDR3: TGTGCCTGTGACAAGCTTGGGGACACCGATAAACTCATCTTT. The rearrangement uses TRDV2 and TRDJ1; perhaps TRDD3 as D (5 bases). The germline gives CDR1 GEAIGNYY, CDR2 EKD. V was pared by 2 bases and J by 0 bases, with 9 bases between. This CDR3 spans 14 amino acids.

This clone has more than one count but fewer than ten. The protein recorded in TCRdb matches a much larger clone and deviates from this DNA's translation at residue 13, suggesting a read error; the protein here is obtained by translating the DNA. The chain couples TRDV1 to TRDJ1; TRDD2 agrees at 8 bases. TCRdb records no J gene; here it was assigned by comparing the DNA to germline. J was trimmed by 0 bases and V by 1 base; bases with no gene match: 46. The CDR3 length is 30 residues. Germline V gene data show CDR1 as TSWWSYY and CDR2 as QGS. CDR3 DNA sequence: TGTGCTCTTGGGGAACAAGGGCCCTCGCCTTCCTATGCGTGGAAGGGCTATTGGGGGTTCACGCCCACATACACCGATAAACTCATCTTT. This sequence encodes CALGEQGPSPSYAWKGYWGFTPTYTDKLIF.

This clone showed up just a few times. TCRdb's protein for this DNA is that of a much larger clone and differs from the translation at residue 11, likely a read error; the protein shown is the DNA translation. This rearrangement joins TRDV1 to TRDJ1; TRDD3 agrees at 13 bases. TCRdb records no J gene; here it was assigned by comparing the DNA to germline. CDR3 length equals 26 residues. Germline-derived CDR1 and CDR2 are TSWWSYY and QGS. With V trimmed by 2 bases and J by 4 bases, 34 bases remained unmatched. The CDR3 region has the DNA TGTGCTCTTGGGGAATCGGCCCCCTACCACACCCCTCACTGGGGGATACGCGGCATACCTCTCGATAAACTCATCTTT. Translating gives CALGESAPYHTPHWGIRGIPLDKLIF.

This clone was detected a few times. The protein recorded in TCRdb matches a much larger clone and deviates from this DNA's translation at residue 23, suggesting a read error; the protein here is obtained by translating the DNA. The chain links TRDV1 to TRDJ1, with D perhaps being TRDD2 or TRDD3 (9 bases each). TCRdb offers no J gene call, so here the DNA was matched to germline to obtain one. Germline loops: CDR1 TSWWSYY, CDR2 QGS. The CDR3 sequence is 27 residues long. The CDR3 DNA sequence: TGTGCTCTTGGGCCCTTCCCGGCCTTCCTACCCTTCTATACTGCGGGGGGATACTCCAAGTACACCGTTAAACTCATCTTT. Amino acid sequence: CALGPFPAFLPFYTAGGYSKYTVKLIF.

Of note for this clone: One base separates it from a far larger clone, so it is likely a read error. The chain links TRDV2 to TRDJ1; 12 bases line up with TRDD3. The J segment lost 2 bases and the V segment lost 0 bases, leaving 12 bases of the junction unmatched. The length of the CDR3 is 19 residues. Germline values: CDR1 GEAIGNYY, CDR2 EKD. The CDR3 sequence is CACDTFRSGGYGETDKLIF. The CDR3 region has the DNA TGTGCCTGTGACACCTTCAGATCTGGGGGATACGGTGAAACCGATAAACTCATCTTT.

In this sample, this clone turned up a few times. The rearrangement links TRDV1 to TRDJ1; 9 nucleotides align to TRDD3. Germline matching of the DNA provided the J gene here, since TCRdb leaves it blank. Germline V gives CDR1 TSWWSYY, CDR2 QGS. V dropped 4 bases and J dropped 5; count of bases not matched to a gene: 32. This CDR3 is 23 amino acids long. The CDR3 DNA reads TGTGCTCTTGGGGCACCGGGATGGGTTTCAAGGTTCCCTGAGTACTGGGGGACAGATAAACTCATCTTT. This translates into CALGAPGWVSRFPEYWGTDKLIF.

This clone occurred a few times. This rearrangement joins TRDV2 to TRDJ3, with D maybe TRDD3 (6 bases). Trimming stripped 0 bases from V and 0 bases from J, with 11 bases between. The germline V gene has CDR1 GEAIGNYY and CDR2 EKD. CDR3 length: 18 amino acids. CDR3 in DNA: TGTGCCTGTGACACCGGGGGGACAGGCTCCTGGGACACCCGACAGATGTTTTTC. This encodes CACDTGGTGSWDTRQMFF.

This clone occurred a few times. The protein given by TCRdb reflects a much larger clone and differs at residue 16 from this DNA's translation, likely from a read error; the protein shown is the DNA's translation. The chain uses TRDV1 and TRDJ1, with 8 bases that match TRDD3. TCRdb offers no J gene call, so here the DNA was matched to germline to obtain one. CDR3 length: 26 amino acids. With V trimmed by 2 bases and J by 4 bases, 39 bases remained unmatched. Germline assignment: CDR1 TSWWSYY and CDR2 QGS. CDR3 sequence (DNA): TGTGCTCTTGGGGAATCGGCCCCCTACCACCCCCCTCACTGGGGGGTACGCGGCATACCTCTCGATAAACTCATCTTT. It specifies CALGESAPYHPPHWGVRGIPLDKLIF.

This clone was seen more than once but under ten times. TCRdb's protein for this DNA is that of a much larger clone and differs from the translation at residue 13, likely a read error; the protein shown is the DNA translation. This sequence joins TRDV2 and TRDJ1; D unresolved. The CDR3 is made up of 15 amino acids. Germline V gene data show CDR1 as GEAIGNYY and CDR2 as EKD. CDR3: CACLVSRTRADKIIF. The CDR3 coding sequence is TGTGCCTGTTTGGTATCCCGTACGAGGGCCGATAAAATCATCTTT.

Concerning this clone itself: This DNA's translation differs at residue 9 from TCRdb's protein, which comes from a much larger clone; a read error is likely, and the protein shown is translated from the DNA. The V call is TRDV2, the J call TRDJ1; 8 positions agree with TRDD3. Germline V gene data show CDR1 as GEAIGNYY and CDR2 as EKD. Trimming removed 3 bases from V and 0 bases from J; junction bases left unmatched: 14. There are 18 residues in the CDR3. CDR3 nucleotide sequence: TGTGCCTGTGACCCGGTACTGGGGGCTCTTCCCTACACCGATAAACTCATCTTT. Protein: CACDPVLGALPYTDKLIF.

Note on this clone: Only one base separates this from a far larger clonotype, so it likely reflects a read error. This sample includes further DNA sequences coding for the same CDR3. The J gene is TRDJ1, the V gene TRDV1, with 13 bases lining up with TRDD3. The J gene is absent in TCRdb and was assigned here via DNA matching to germline. CDR1 is TSWWSYY and CDR2 is QGS in the germline V gene. The V and J ends lost 2 bases and 4 bases, in that order; junction bases with no gene match: 34. The CDR3 spans 26 residues. DNA for the CDR3: TGTGCTCTTGGGGAATCGGCCCCCTACCATCCCCCTCACTGGGGGATACGCGGCATACCTCTCGATAAACTCATCTTT. It codes for CALGESAPYHPPHWGIRGIPLDKLIF.

This clone came up a few times. TCRdb shows a much larger clone's protein in place of this DNA's translation, and the two differ at residue 4, likely through a read error; the protein shown is translated from the DNA. The chain uses TRDV2 and TRDJ1, with a possible D match to TRDD3 (5 bases). V was cut by 5 bases and J by 0 bases, with 24 bases left in between. Germline V CDR1 and CDR2: GEAIGNYY, EKD. This CDR3 has 18 residues. The CDR3 region is CACVPVGGTNRYTDKLIF. The CDR3 DNA follows: TGTGCCTGTGTCCCTGTCGGGGGCACAAACCGTTACACCGATAAACTCATCTTT.

With regard to this clone: This may come from a read error, since a much larger clone is one base off. The V gene is TRDV1, the J gene TRDJ1; the match to TRDD2 covers 9 bases. Germline matching of the DNA provided the J gene here, since TCRdb leaves it blank. CDR3 size: 22 residues. CDR1 and CDR2 (germline): TSWWSYY, QGS. The CDR3 nucleotides read TGTGCTCTTGGGGGGCCTGACCTTCCTACCCTGTACTGGGTGGGGTACACCGACAAACTCATCTTT. It specifies CALGGPDLPTLYWVGYTDKLIF.

Concerning this clone: TCRdb lists the protein of a much larger clone for this DNA, which differs at residue 14, so this is likely a read error; the protein given here is translated from the DNA itself. The CDR3 sequence: CACDDLGGYAGFTGKLIF. The CDR3 DNA is TGTGCCTGTGACGATCTTGGGGGATACGCGGGTTTCACCGGTAAACTCATCTTT. The chain has TRDV2 and TRDJ1; 11 positions match TRDD3. The CDR3 covers 18 residues. From germline, CDR1 is GEAIGNYY and CDR2 EKD.

A few counts support this clone. The likely explanation is a read error, given a far larger clone one base away. The same CDR3 can be traced to other DNA sequences in this sample. The chain links TRDV2 to TRDJ1; D not resolved. Trimming left V 7 bases short and J 0 bases short, with 17 bases between. Germline CDR1 GEAIGNYY, CDR2 EKD. The CDR3 contains 15 residues. The DNA of the CDR3 is TGTGCCTGCGACTCCCTGTACTCGTACACCGATAAACTCATCTTT. Translation gives CACDSLYSYTDKLIF.

Points on this clone: TCRdb's protein for this DNA is that of a much larger clone and differs from the translation at residue 11, likely a read error; the protein shown is the DNA translation. As DNA, the CDR3 is TGTGCTCTTGGGGTGTCCCCCCTTGGCCCTGTGGATACGAGTACCCCTCCGTACACCGATAAACTCATCTTT. It specifies CALGVSPLGPVDTSTPPYTDKLIF. The chain employs TRDV1 and TRDJ1; 7 positions agree with TRDD3. TCRdb does not report a J gene; here it was assigned by matching the DNA to germline references. J gave up 0 bases and V 4 bases, and 32 bases lay outside the gene matches. This CDR3 is 24 amino acids long. Germline V gene lookup returns CDR1 TSWWSYY and CDR2 QGS.

As regards this clone: This probably arose from a read error, given a far larger clone one base away. This sample also contains other DNA sequences that code for the same CDR3. The genes are TRDV1 and TRDJ1; 8 positions agree with TRDD2. Here the J gene was assigned by germline matching of the DNA, as TCRdb has none. From germline, CDR1 is TSWWSYY and CDR2 QGS. V trimming: 1 base; J trimming: 0 bases; junction bases outside the gene matches: 46. This CDR3 has 30 amino acids. CDR3 in DNA: TGTGCTCTTGGGGAACAAGGGCCCTCGCCTTCCTATCCGTGGAAGGGCTATTGGGGGTTCACTCCCACATACACCGATAAACTCATCTTT. This encodes CALGEQGPSPSYPWKGYWGFTPTYTDKLIF.

This clone was detected only a few times. A read error is likely here: a far larger clone is one base away. The rearrangement links TRDV2 to TRDJ3; 13 bases are a match to TRDD3. V trimming: 2 bases; J trimming: 0 bases; junction bases outside the gene matches: 9. The germline CDR1 and CDR2 sequences are GEAIGNYY and EKD. The CDR3 totals 21 residues. The CDR3 DNA is TGTGCCTGTGACAGCGTACTGGGGGATACGTCCGACTCCTGGGACACCCGACAGATGTTTTTC. It codes for CACDSVLGDTSDSWDTRQMFF.

In this sample, this clone turned up a few times. A far larger clone is one base from this, pointing to a likely read error. The identical CDR3 is also encoded by other nucleotide sequences in the sample. This chain uses TRDV1 with TRDJ1, with 9 bases lining up with TRDD3. No J gene is reported in TCRdb; it was inferred here by comparing the DNA with germline. This CDR3 is built from 24 residues. Germline V gene sequence: CDR1 TSWWSYY, CDR2 QGS. V lost 4 bases to trimming and J lost 0 bases; unmatched junction nucleotides: 30. The CDR3 nucleotides are TGTGCTCTTGGGGTGTCCCCCCTTGGACCTGGGGATACGAGTACCCCTCCGTACACCGATAAACTCATCTTT. It specifies CALGVSPLGPGDTSTPPYTDKLIF.

As for this clone: The protein TCRdb lists belongs to a much larger clone and differs from this DNA's translation at residue 10, which points to a read error; the protein shown is made from the DNA. The chain uses TRDV1 and TRDJ1; tentatively, D is TRDD2 (7 bases). No J segment appears in TCRdb, so it was assigned here by matching the sequence to germline. The CDR3 length is 30 residues. Germline lookup yields CDR1 TSWWSYY and CDR2 QGS. V was clipped by 1 base and J by 0 bases, with 54 bases between them. For the CDR3, the DNA is TGTGCTCTTGGGGAACAAGGGCCCTCGTCTTCCTATCCGTGGAAGGGCTATTGGGGGTTCACGCCCACATACACCGATAAACTCATCTTT. Translating it yields CALGEQGPSSSYPWKGYWGFTPTYTDKLIF.

As regards this clone: A far bigger clonotype differs at one base, so this is likely a read error. The chain employs TRDV2 and TRDJ1; 10 nucleotides line up with TRDD3. V shed 3 bases and J 0 bases; nucleotides not matched to a gene: 6. CDR1 and CDR2 (germline): GEAIGNYY, EKD. This CDR3 is built from 16 residues. The CDR3 DNA is TGTGCCTGTGACTCCATACTGGGGGATTACACCGATAAACTCATCTTT. It is translated as CACDSILGDYTDKLIF.

This clone was seen only a few times. The amino acid sequence in TCRdb belongs to a much larger clone and departs from this DNA's translation at residue 16, likely a sequencing read error; the sequence shown is translated from the DNA. This chain connects TRDV1 to TRDJ1, with 9 bases aligning to TRDD3. TCRdb leaves out the J gene; it was filled in here by matching the DNA to germline. The CDR3 has 26 amino acids. With V trimmed by 2 bases and J by 4 bases, 38 bases remained unmatched. The V gene's germline CDR1 is TSWWSYY and CDR2 QGS. This CDR3 reads CALGESAPYHPPHWGTRGIPLDKLIF. In DNA, the CDR3 is TGTGCTCTTGGGGAATCGGCCCCCTACCACCCCCCTCACTGGGGGACACGCGGCATACCTCTCGATAAACTCATCTTT.

Concerning this clone: The amino acid sequence in TCRdb belongs to a much larger clone and departs from this DNA's translation at residue 14, likely a sequencing read error; the sequence shown is translated from the DNA. The chain has TRDV2 and TRDJ1; 7 nucleotides line up with TRDD3. Germline-derived CDR1 and CDR2 are GEAIGNYY and EKD. The CDR3 has 18 residues. The CDR3 DNA follows: TGTGCCTGTGACCCGGTACTGGGGACTCTTCCCTACACCGAAAAACTCATCTTT. Protein sequence: CACDPVLGTLPYTEKLIF.

In this sample, this clone is medium-sized. The rearrangement links TRDV2 to TRDJ1, with 10 positions matching TRDD3. This CDR3 comprises 19 residues. CDR1 and CDR2 from the germline V gene are GEAIGNYY and EKD. The trim removed 4 bases at V and 0 bases at J, leaving 16 bases unmatched. The CDR3 sequence: CACEPLITGGSTYTDKLIF. The CDR3 bases are TGTGCCTGTGAGCCGTTGATCACTGGGGGATCGACGTACACCGATAAACTCATCTTT.

This clone was seen only a few times. A read error may be the cause here, since a much bigger clone is one base away. This chain uses TRDV2 with TRDJ1; TRDD3 matches 10 bases. The germline V gene encodes CDR1 GEAIGNYY and CDR2 EKD. This CDR3 contains 18 residues. The CDR3 nucleotides are TGTGCCTGTGACACCCTACTGGGGGATTCTCAGTACACCGATAATCTCATCTTT. Protein product: CACDTLLGDSQYTDNLIF.

Comments on this clone: Being one base from a much bigger clone, this may be a read error. The sample contains more than one DNA sequence encoding this CDR3. The chain employs TRDV2 and TRDJ3, with 12 bases lining up with TRDD3. Germline V gene lookup returns CDR1 GEAIGNYY and CDR2 EKD. This CDR3 has 23 amino acids. Losses at the gene ends were 0 bases for V and 1 base for J; bases not matched to a gene: 15. The CDR3 DNA is TGTGCCTGTGACACCGGGACTCTGGGGGATACGCAGGGAAGTTCCTGGGACACCCGACAGATGTTTTTC. It yields the protein CACDTGTLGDTQGSSWDTRQMFF.

Concerning this clone: This likely came from a read error, as a far larger clone is one base away. This specimen includes other DNA sequences encoding the same CDR3. The chain has TRDV2 and TRDJ1, with unresolved D. Germline CDR1 reads GEAIGNYY; CDR2 reads EKD. Trimming shortened V by 1 base and J by 1 base, and 9 bases separated the two germline ends. CDR3 length: 14 residues. CDR3 coding DNA: TGTGCCTGTGACACAGTGGGAGCCACCGATAAACTCATCTTT. Translated, it gives CACDTVGATDKLIF.